What follows are 24 T cell receptor beta chains derived from one specimen sequenced in a study of CD8 T cells in Susac syndrome. RNA in amounts of 0.5 to 1 ug was reverse transcribed with random hexamers. MiXCR, run by TCRdb on the immunoSEQ multiplex PCR reads, gives a single entry per CDR3 protein. The repertoire holds hundreds of thousands of distinct CDR3 sequences, 94% seen once, with approximately 0.15% in the top ten. The sequenced sample was CD4+ T cells from PBMCs. The receptor set was obtained from a human donor with Susac syndrome.

This chain joins TRBV5-1 and TRBJ2-5; D remains ambiguous. The V end was cut by 4 bases, the J end by 4 bases, with 17 bases between. This CDR3 region has 15 residues. Germline CDR1 and CDR2: SGHRS and YFSETQ. The CDR3 is CASSLVDTLGETQYF. The DNA of the CDR3 is TGCGCCAGCAGCCTGGTCGACACCCTCGGAGAGACCCAGTACTTC.

The chain combines TRBV20-1 with TRBJ2-6; D might be TRBD1 or TRBD2, each matching 5 bases. Germline V gene sequence: CDR1 DFQATT, CDR2 SNEGSKA (reference sequence). V shed 6 bases and J shed 0 bases, with 12 bases lying between them. The CDR3 is made up of 15 amino acids. The CDR3 protein is CSAPGRFSGANVLTF. DNA for the CDR3: TGCAGTGCCCCGGGACGGTTCTCTGGGGCCAACGTCCTGACTTTC.

The CDR3 sequence: CASSVDGETSYGYTF. The CDR3 nucleotides are TGTGCCAGCAGCGTAGACGGAGAGACATCCTATGGCTACACCTTC. V usage is TRBV9 and J usage is TRBJ1-2, with D hard to call. The V end lost 0 bases, the J end lost 4 bases, and 13 bases lay between the germline ends. Germline-derived CDR1 and CDR2 are SGDLS and YYNGEE. CDR3 size: 15 residues.

The chain employs TRBV4-2 and TRBJ2-1; D ambiguous. The V end was cut by 0 bases, the J end by 6 bases, with 6 bases between. In germline, CDR1 is LGHNA, CDR2 YNFKEQ. The CDR3 runs 13 residues. The CDR3 DNA follows: TGTGCCAGCAGCCAAGAGCGAGGCAATGAGCAGTTCTTC. As protein: CASSQERGNEQFF.

This chain joins TRBV29-1 and TRBJ2-5; 10 positions match TRBD1. The germline V gene has CDR1 SQVTM and CDR2 ANQGSEA. Germline trimming cut 4 bases from V and 5 bases from J; bases unmatched to any gene: 13. The CDR3 spans 16 residues. The CDR3 DNA reads as TGCAGCGTTGGCGGACAGGGACAGGGGAATTGGGAGACCCAGTACTTC. Translation: CSVGGQGQGNWETQYF.

This CDR3 is CASSLSHDPTEQFF. The CDR3 DNA follows: TGTGCCAGCAGTTTATCCCATGACCCTACCGAGCAGTTCTTC. The chain has TRBV27 and TRBJ2-1; D is uncertain. V gave up 0 bases and J gave up 10 bases, with 13 bases separating them. This CDR3 spans 14 amino acids. Germline V gene sequence: CDR1 MNHEY, CDR2 SMNVEV (reference sequence).

The chain carries TRBV6-5 and TRBJ2-4, with 7 nucleotides matching TRBD1. Looked up from germline, CDR1 is MNHEY and CDR2 is SVGAGI. This CDR3 spans 13 amino acids. V dropped 5 bases and J dropped 9; count of bases not matched to a gene: 7. CDR3 amino acids: CASSPTGPSIQYF. In DNA form, the CDR3 reads TGTGCCAGCAGTCCGACAGGGCCCAGCATTCAGTACTTC.

The J gene is TRBJ1-4, the V gene TRBV2; TRBD1 agrees at 7 bases. CDR3 length: 14 amino acids. CDR1 and CDR2 (germline): SNHLY, FYNNEI. V lost 4 bases and J lost 8; bases outside the gene matches: 7. CDR3 sequence reads: CASSVGTVSEKLFF. CDR3 sequence (DNA): TGTGCCAGCAGTGTTGGGACAGTCTCCGAAAAACTGTTTTTT.

The chain uses TRBV2 and TRBJ2-5, with D hard to call. The CDR3 is 12 residues long. V was trimmed by 4 bases and J by 5 bases, leaving 8 bases between them. CDR1 SNHLY and CDR2 FYNNEI come from the germline V gene. The chain's CDR3 is CASSVGRETQYF. Here the CDR3 DNA reads TGTGCCAGCAGTGTGGGCCGGGAGACCCAGTACTTC.

V gene TRBV5-1 combines with J gene TRBJ2-7, with TRBD1 as a possible D gene (5 bases). Germline V gene data show CDR1 as SGHRS and CDR2 as YFSETQ. The CDR3 contains 13 residues. Trimming cost V 4 bases and J 7 bases, with 15 bases left between them. The CDR3 protein is CASSGVQETEQYF. The CDR3 coding sequence is TGCGCCAGCAGCGGCGTACAGGAGACGGAGCAGTACTTC.

This sequence joins TRBV9 and TRBJ1-3; D is uncertain. The V and J ends lost 3 bases and 3 bases respectively, with 10 bases between them. Germline values: CDR1 SGDLS, CDR2 YYNGEE. CDR3 length equals 14 residues. Here the CDR3 reads CASSASLLGNTIYF. CDR3 in DNA: TGTGCCAGCAGCGCCTCCCTTCTTGGAAACACCATATATTTT.

The rearrangement joins TRBV5-4 to TRBJ2-6; D remains ambiguous. Germline V gene sequence: CDR1 SGHNT, CDR2 YYREEE (reference sequence). CDR3 length equals 15 residues. Trimming shortened V by 0 bases and J by 0 bases, and 4 bases separated the two germline ends. The CDR3 region is CASSLDLSGANVLTF. As DNA, the CDR3 is TGTGCCAGCAGCTTGGATCTCTCTGGGGCCAACGTCCTGACTTTC.

The chain combines TRBV28 with TRBJ2-1; D may be TRBD2 (7 bases). The CDR3 extends over 14 amino acids. V was cut by 10 bases and J by 5 bases, with 18 bases left in between. The germline V gene has CDR1 MDHEN and CDR2 SYDVKM. CDR3 nucleotide sequence: TGTGCCACCAGGGGTGCCGGGACTAACAATGAGCAGTTCTTC. Amino acids: CATRGAGTNNEQFF. Complete variable domain (other parts from reference TRBV28 and TRBJ2-1): DVKVTQSSRYLVKRTGEKVFLECVQDMDHENMFWYRQDPGLGLRLIYFSYDVKMKEKGDIPEGYSVSREKKERFSLILESASTNQTSMYLCATRGAGTNNEQFFGPGTRLTVL.

The CDR3 sequence is CAISESKGQGVAEAFF. The CDR3 DNA sequence: TGTGCCATCAGTGAGTCGAAAGGACAGGGGGTGGCTGAAGCTTTCTTT. The genes are TRBV10-3 and TRBJ1-1; TRBD1 matches at 10 bases. With 0 bases clipped from V and 6 bases from J, the junction kept 7 bases outside the gene matches. Looked up from germline, CDR1 is ENHRY and CDR2 is SYGVKD. The CDR3 contains 16 residues.

The chain combines TRBV12-3 or TRBV12-4 with TRBJ2-5, with D possibly being TRBD1 (6 bases). This CDR3 contains 14 residues. V was pared by 3 bases and J by 5 bases, with 13 bases between. The CDR3 nucleotides read TGTGCCAGCAGTTTTACAGGGAACCCGGAGACCCAGTACTTC. It encodes CASSFTGNPETQYF.

The chain joins TRBV20-1 to TRBJ1-5; possibly TRBD1 for D (5 bases). V lost 3 bases, J lost 2 bases, and 8 bases lay in between. The germline CDR1 and CDR2 sequences are DFQATT and SNEGSKA (reference sequence). The CDR3 is made up of 13 amino acids. Written as DNA, the CDR3 is TGCAGTGCTAGGGGGGAGGGCAATCAGCCCCAGCATTTT. Residues: CSARGEGNQPQHF.

The CDR3 DNA follows: TGCGCCAGCAGCGACCAAGTGAATGAGCAGTTCTTC. Translated: CASSDQVNEQFF. V usage is TRBV5-1 and J usage is TRBJ2-1; D gene unclear. Germline V CDR1 and CDR2: SGHRS, YFSETQ. Trimming left V 4 bases short and J 7 bases short, with 9 bases between. The length of the CDR3 is 12 residues.

CDR3: CASSQGALAGGPETQYF. The CDR3 bases are TGCGCCAGCAGCCAAGGAGCTCTAGCGGGGGGGCCGGAGACCCAGTACTTC. The rearrangement links TRBV4-3 to TRBJ2-5; 12 nucleotides agree with TRBD2. Germline CDR1 reads LGHNA; CDR2 reads YSLEER. There are 17 residues in the CDR3. J was trimmed by 5 bases and V by 1 base; bases with no gene match: 8.

The J gene is TRBJ1-1, the V gene TRBV30; D might be TRBD1 (6 bases). The CDR3 is made up of 16 amino acids. Trimming removed 0 bases from V and 4 bases from J, with 18 bases in between. Germline CDR1 and CDR2: GTSNPN and SVGIG (reference sequence). CDR3 sequence reads: CAWSVERGLWGTEAFF. The CDR3 coding sequence is TGTGCCTGGAGTGTAGAGAGGGGGTTGTGGGGCACTGAAGCTTTCTTT.

The genes are TRBV6-2 or TRBV6-3 and TRBJ2-7; 7 bases line up with TRBD1. The CDR3 loop spans 15 amino acids. The V gene's germline CDR1 is MNHEY and CDR2 SVGEGT. After removal of 0 bases from V and 2 bases from J, the junction contained 4 bases not matched to a gene. CDR3 amino acids: CASSYSRGQAYEQYF. The CDR3 coding sequence is TGTGCCAGCAGTTACTCGAGGGGGCAGGCCTACGAGCAGTACTTC.

The chain carries TRBV5-1 and TRBJ1-1; D perhaps matches TRBD1 (6 bases). CDR3 size: 13 residues. CDR1 and CDR2 (germline): SGHRS, YFSETQ. The V gene lost 4 bases and the J gene lost 7 bases, with 14 bases spanning the gap. The CDR3 protein is CASSPDRVIEAFF. The CDR3 nucleotides are TGCGCCAGCAGCCCGGACAGAGTCATTGAAGCTTTCTTT. The whole variable domain, filled in from reference TRBV5-1 and TRBJ1-1, reads KAGVTQTPRYLIKTRGQQVTLSCSPISGHRSVSWYQQTPGQGLQFLFEYFSETQRNKGNFPGRFSGRQFSNSRSEMNVSTLELGDSALYLCASSPDRVIEAFFGQGTRLTVV.

The CDR3 DNA follows: TGTGCCAGCAGTGGGGCCGGGACAGGGGGCAATGAGCAGTTCTTC. As protein: CASSGAGTGGNEQFF. The chain recombines TRBV28 with TRBJ2-1, with 11 nucleotides matching TRBD1. CDR1 is MDHEN, CDR2 SYDVKM, per germline. Trimming cost V 5 bases and J 6 bases; bases outside gene matches: 6. There are 15 residues in the CDR3.

This sequence joins TRBV2 and TRBJ2-1; no clear D gene. Germline lookup yields CDR1 SNHLY and CDR2 FYNNEI. V shed 2 bases and J shed 5 bases, with 4 bases lying between them. The CDR3 contains 12 residues. The CDR3 region has the DNA TGTGCCAGCAGTGAACAGAACAATGAGCAGTTCTTC. Translated: CASSEQNNEQFF.

The V call is TRBV20-1, the J call TRBJ1-1; D may be TRBD1 (5 bases). This CDR3 is 16 amino acids long. The V end lost 4 bases, the J end lost 2 bases, and 20 bases lay between the germline ends. Germline V gene sequence: CDR1 DFQATT, CDR2 SNEGSKA (reference sequence). CDR3 nucleotides: TGCAGTGCTAACGGGCAAGATCCCGGGACCAACACTGAAGCTTTCTTT. Encoded protein: CSANGQDPGTNTEAFF.